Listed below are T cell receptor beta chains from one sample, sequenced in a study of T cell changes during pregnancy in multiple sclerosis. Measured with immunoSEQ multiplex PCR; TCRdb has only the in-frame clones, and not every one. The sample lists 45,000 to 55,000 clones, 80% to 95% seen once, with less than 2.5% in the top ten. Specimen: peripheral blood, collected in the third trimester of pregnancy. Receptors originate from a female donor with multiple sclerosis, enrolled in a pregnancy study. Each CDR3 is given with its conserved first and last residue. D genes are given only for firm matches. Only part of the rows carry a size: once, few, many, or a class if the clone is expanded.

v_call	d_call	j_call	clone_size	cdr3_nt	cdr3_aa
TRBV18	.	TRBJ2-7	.	TGTGCCAGCTCACCACCGTGGCAGACCTACGAGCAGTACTTC	CASSPPWQTYEQYF
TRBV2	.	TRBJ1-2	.	TGTGCCAGCAGAACGGCGTCAGGGTGGGATGGCTACACCTTC	CASRTASGWDGYTF
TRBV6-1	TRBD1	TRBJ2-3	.	TGTGCCAGCAGTGGGGACAGGGGGATCACAGATACGCAGTATTTT	CASSGDRGITDTQYF
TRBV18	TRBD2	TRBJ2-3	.	TGTGCCAGCTCACTAAGCGGGACTAGCACAGATACGCAGTATTTT	CASSLSGTSTDTQYF
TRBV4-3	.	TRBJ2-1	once	TGCGCCAGCAGCACTAGACTAGGTTGGAATGAGCAGTTCTTC	CASSTRLGWNEQFF
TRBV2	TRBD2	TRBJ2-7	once	TGTGCCAGCAGTAACCCGGGACTAGCGGGAACCCACGAGCAGTACTTC	CASSNPGLAGTHEQYF
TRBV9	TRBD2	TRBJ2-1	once	TGTGCCAGCAGCGTAGATGCTAGCGGGAGCTATGAGCAGTTCTTC	CASSVDASGSYEQFF
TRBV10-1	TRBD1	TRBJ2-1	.	TGCGCCAACTCCGGACAGGAATACAATGAGCAGTTCTTC	CANSGQEYNEQFF
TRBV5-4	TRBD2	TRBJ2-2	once	TGTGCCAGCAGCTTGAGCGTAGCGGGAGGGTTCACCGGGGAGCTGTTTTTT	CASSLSVAGGFTGELFF
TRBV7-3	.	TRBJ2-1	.	TGTGCCAGCAGCTTAAGGGGGAGGACCGAGTACAATGAGCAGTTCTTC	CASSLRGRTEYNEQFF
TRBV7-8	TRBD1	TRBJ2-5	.	TGTGCCAGCAGCTGGGGACAGGGGCGGGAGACCCAGTACTTC	CASSWGQGRETQYF
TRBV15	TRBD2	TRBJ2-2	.	TGTGCCACCAGCGGGCAAACCGGGACTAGTTACACCGGGGAGCTGTTTTTT	CATSGQTGTSYTGELFF
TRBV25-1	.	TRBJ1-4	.	TGTGCCAGCAGTGAATCTGGTGACATCTATGAAAAACTGTTTTTT	CASSESGDIYEKLFF
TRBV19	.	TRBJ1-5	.	TGTGCCAGTAGCTCGACTGCTTATAATCAGCCCCAGCATTTT	CASSSTAYNQPQHF
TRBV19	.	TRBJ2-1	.	TGTGCCAGTAGTATTGTGACTAGAAGCAATGAGCAGTTCTTC	CASSIVTRSNEQFF
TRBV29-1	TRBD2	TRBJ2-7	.	TGCAGCGTGACTAGCGGGTCCTCCTACGAGCAGTACTTC	CSVTSGSSYEQYF
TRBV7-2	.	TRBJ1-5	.	TGTGCCAGCAGCCTCCGACCGGGACAGCCCCAGCATTTT	CASSLRPGQPQHF
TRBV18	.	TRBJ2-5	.	TGTGCCAGCTCACCGAGAGGAAGGGGGCAAGAGACCCAGTACTTC	CASSPRGRGQETQYF
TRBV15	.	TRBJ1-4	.	TGTGCCACCAGCAGAGATCCCCAGATTGCAACTAATGAAAAACTGTTTTTT	CATSRDPQIATNEKLFF
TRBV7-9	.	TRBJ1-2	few	TGTGCCAGCAGCCAGGCGGGGGTTACCAGGGGTGGCTACACCTTC	CASSQAGVTRGGYTF
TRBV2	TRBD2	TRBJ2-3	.	TGTGCCAGCAGCTTACATAGCGGGAAAACAGATACGCAGTATTTT	CASSLHSGKTDTQYF
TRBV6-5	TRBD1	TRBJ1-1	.	TGTGCCAGCAGTTACAACACCGCAGGGGGCACTGAAGCTTTCTTT	CASSYNTAGGTEAFF
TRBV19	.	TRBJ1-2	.	TGTGCCAGTAGTATATGGAGCTATGGCTACACCTTC	CASSIWSYGYTF
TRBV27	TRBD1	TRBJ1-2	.	TGTGCCAGCCAAGACAGGGGGCACGGCTACACCTTC	CASQDRGHGYTF
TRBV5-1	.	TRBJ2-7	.	TGCGCCAGCTCCCCATATACGGGTCCCGCGGCCTACGAGCAGTACTTC	CASSPYTGPAAYEQYF
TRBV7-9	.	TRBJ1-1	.	TGTGCCATACAGGCTGGCAGCGAAGCTTTCTTT	CAIQAGSEAFF
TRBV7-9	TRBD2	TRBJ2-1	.	TGTGCCAGCAGCTCCCTACTAGCGGGTGCTTCAAATGAGCAGTTCTTC	CASSSLLAGASNEQFF
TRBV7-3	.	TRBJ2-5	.	TGTGCCAGCAGCGTCTCCGGGGGAGGAGAGACCCAGTACTTC	CASSVSGGGETQYF
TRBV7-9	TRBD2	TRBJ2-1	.	TGTGCCAGCAGCGGGCTCGGGGGGGAGCAGTTCTTC	CASSGLGGEQFF
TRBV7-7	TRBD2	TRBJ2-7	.	TGTGCTAGCAGCTCCATCCCTGGGCTAGCGGGAGGCGAGCAGTACTTC	CASSSIPGLAGGEQYF
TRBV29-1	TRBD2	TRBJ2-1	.	TGCCTAGCGGGATGGGACTACAATGAGCAGTTCTTC	CLAGWDYNEQFF
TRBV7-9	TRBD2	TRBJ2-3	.	TGTGCCAGCAGCTCTAGCGGGAGGGCCACAGATACGCAGTATTTT	CASSSSGRATDTQYF
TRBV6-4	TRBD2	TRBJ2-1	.	TGTGCCAGCAGTGACTCGAGGGGTGGCGGGAGGGCCCATGAGCAGTTCTTC	CASSDSRGGGRAHEQFF
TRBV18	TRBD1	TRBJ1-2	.	TGTGCCAGCTCAGAGGCCGGGACAGGGGGCGGCGGCTACACCTTC	CASSEAGTGGGGYTF
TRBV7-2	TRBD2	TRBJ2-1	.	TGTGCCAGCAGCTTAGAAACTAGCGGGTCCCTGAATGAGCAGTTCTTC	CASSLETSGSLNEQFF
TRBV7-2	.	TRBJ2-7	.	TGTGCCAGCAGCTTGAGCGGAACGTCCTACGAGCAGTACTTC	CASSLSGTSYEQYF
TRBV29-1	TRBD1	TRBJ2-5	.	TGCAGCGTTGATGGTGGGCGTGGACAGGGGCCGGAGACCCAGTACTTC	CSVDGGRGQGPETQYF
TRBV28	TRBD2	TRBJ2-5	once	TGTGCCAGCAGCCAAAGTACTAGCGGGAGTGCCTGGGGGGAGACCCAGTACTTC	CASSQSTSGSAWGETQYF
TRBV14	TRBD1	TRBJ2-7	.	TGTGCCAGCAGCCAAAACCGGGACAGCTACGAGCAGTACTTC	CASSQNRDSYEQYF
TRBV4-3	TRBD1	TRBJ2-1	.	TGCGCCAGCAGCCTTGACAGGGGTCAAGGGTTACGCGATGAGCAGTTCTTC	CASSLDRGQGLRDEQFF
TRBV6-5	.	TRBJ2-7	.	TGTGCCAGCAGTTTTCGGGGGGCGAACGAGCAGTACTTC	CASSFRGANEQYF
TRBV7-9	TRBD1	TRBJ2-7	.	TGTGCCAGCAGCTTAGCCCCCAACCGGGACAGGCCTAACGAGCAGTACTTC	CASSLAPNRDRPNEQYF
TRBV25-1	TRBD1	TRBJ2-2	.	TGTGCCGCAAAGGGACAGGGGGCCGGGGAGCTGTTTTTT	CAAKGQGAGELFF
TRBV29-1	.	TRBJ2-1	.	TGCAGCGTGGAGGACAGCTACAATGAGCAGTTCTTC	CSVEDSYNEQFF
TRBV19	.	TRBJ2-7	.	TGTGCCAGTAGTCCCCGGACGGGAACCTACGAGCAGTACTTC	CASSPRTGTYEQYF
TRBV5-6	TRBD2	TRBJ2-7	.	TGTGCCAGCAGCGTTCTAGCGGGACCCTACGAGCAGTACTTC	CASSVLAGPYEQYF
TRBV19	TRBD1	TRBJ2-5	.	TGTGCCAGTAGTATAGGCAGGGGGCGGGAGACCCAGTACTTC	CASSIGRGRETQYF
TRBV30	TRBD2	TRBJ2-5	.	TGTGCCTGGAGTGGATCACGGACTAGCAGAAACCAGCAAGAGACCCAGTACTTC	CAWSGSRTSRNQQETQYF
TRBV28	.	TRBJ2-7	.	TGTGCCAGCAGCCTGGCCGGAGGGCAGTACTTC	CASSLAGGQYF